This TCR beta chain was obtained from a study of regulatory T cells in long-lasting Graves disease. Findings and limits, study-wide: Persistent Graves' patients showed less TCR diversity than newly diagnosed patients showed.

This clonotype has at least ten counts. What it binds is unknown. Investigators prepared the TCR beta libraries by applying iRepertoire HTBI primers and Arm-PCR of CDR3 regions. TCRdb fed the multiplex PCR reads into MiXCR, producing one record per CDR3 protein. The table has about 440,000 distinct CDR3 sequences, around 14% seen once. With 3 bases removed from V and 8 bases from J, the gap between germline ends came to 5 bases. CDR1 is SNHLY, CDR2 FYNNEI, per germline. The CDR3 consists of 11 residues. Described time point: newly diagnosed GD, antithyroid drugs for less than 3 months. Scientists built the TCR library using RNA that was extracted from PBMCs. Patients hailed from an endocrinology department in Xi'an, China. These data were also reused for a study on T cells in Graves' hyperthyroidism and ophthalmopathy. That study adds: Patients having uncontrolled infection, another autoimmune disease, pregnancy or lactation were not included. A median around 5.9 months before onset, the model predicted ophthalmopathy.

The TCR comes from a woman aged 25 to 39 with Graves disease. The material sequenced was peripheral blood mononuclear cells (PBMCs), taken at new diagnosis, from a patient treated with antithyroid drugs. The V call is TRBV2, the J call TRBJ2-1; D uncertain. The CDR3 DNA follows: TGTGCCAGCAGTGACGGCGATGAGCAGTTCTTC. This translates into CASSDGDEQFF.